The subject of this entry is one T cell receptor beta chain. The antigen remains undetermined. Germline V gene lookup returns CDR1 SEHNR and CDR2 FQNEAQ (reference sequence). The V and J ends lost 4 bases and 0 bases respectively, with 19 bases between them. The length of the CDR3 is 19 residues. The CD4+ fraction was divided into a CD45RA+ naive subset and a CD45RA-negative memory subset. The entry originates in a study of shared clonotypes between healthy human individuals. Study overall: Researchers drew samples from two women and three men aged 18 to 49. Study-wide results and limits: How much donors shared clonotypes was expected to be affected by sequencing depth. A reduction in generation probabilities was seen for non-shared clonotypes relative to those shared by all four donors.

Assay used: immunoSEQ multiplex PCR; TCRdb lists only in-frame clones, some missing. The sample records about 960,000 clones, roughly 72% being singletons. The chain employs TRBV7-9 and TRBJ1-6; no reliable D call. The source material was memory CD4+ T cells sorted from blood. The subset is: CD45RA-negative fraction. This receptor was obtained from a man younger than 35 in good health. The CDR3 here is CASSSSPREASSYNSPLHF. CDR3 nucleotide sequence: TGTGCCAGCAGCTCCTCCCCGCGGGAGGCAAGCTCCTATAATTCACCCCTCCACTTT.